The sequence of this TCR beta chain was determined in a study of response to subunit inactivated influenza vaccine. Study-level points and caveats: Seasonal influenza vaccination, on each occasion, was suggested by the authors to recruit few new T cells.

Via MiXCR, TCRdb re-called the RT-PCR reads, giving one row per CDR3 protein. The sample contains hundreds of thousands of distinct CDR3 sequences, 13% of which appear only once. The table lists this clonotype with a few counts. Its antigen is currently unknown. CDR3 length equals 15 residues. V was trimmed by 3 bases and J by 3 bases, leaving 16 bases between them. Per germline, CDR1 SGHRS and CDR2 YFSETQ. The origin of this receptor is a man in his fifties who received an inactivated influenza vaccine. Sample: PBMCs from blood, taken roughly 45 days after vaccination. This chain connects TRBV5-1 to TRBJ2-7; D is possibly TRBD1 (6 bases). CDR3 loop: CASSSYQGTIYEQYF. CDR3 coding DNA: TGCGCCAGCAGCTCCTACCAGGGGACGATCTACGAGCAGTACTTC.